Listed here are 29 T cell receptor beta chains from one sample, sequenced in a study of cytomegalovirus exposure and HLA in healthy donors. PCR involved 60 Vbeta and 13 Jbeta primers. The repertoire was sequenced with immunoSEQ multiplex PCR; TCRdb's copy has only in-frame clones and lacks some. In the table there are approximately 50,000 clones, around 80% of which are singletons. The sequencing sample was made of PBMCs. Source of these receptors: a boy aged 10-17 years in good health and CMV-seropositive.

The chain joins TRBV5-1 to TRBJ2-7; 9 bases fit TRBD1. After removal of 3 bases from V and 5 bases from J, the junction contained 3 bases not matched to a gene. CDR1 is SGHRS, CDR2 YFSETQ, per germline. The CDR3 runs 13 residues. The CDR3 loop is CASSSGQGNEQYF. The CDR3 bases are TGCGCCAGCAGCTCGGGACAGGGTAACGAGCAGTACTTC.

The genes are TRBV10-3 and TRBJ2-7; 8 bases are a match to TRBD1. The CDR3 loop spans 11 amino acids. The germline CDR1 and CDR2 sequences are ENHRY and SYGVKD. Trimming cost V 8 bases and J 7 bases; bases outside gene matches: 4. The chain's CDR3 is CAIGTGREQYF. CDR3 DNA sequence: TGTGCCATCGGGACAGGTCGGGAGCAGTACTTC.

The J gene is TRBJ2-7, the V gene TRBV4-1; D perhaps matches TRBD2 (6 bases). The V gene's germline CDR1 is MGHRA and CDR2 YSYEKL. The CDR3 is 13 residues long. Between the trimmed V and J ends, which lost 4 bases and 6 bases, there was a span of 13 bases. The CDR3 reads CASSLGLSGEQYF. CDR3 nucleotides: TGCGCCAGCAGCCTAGGACTAAGCGGCGAGCAGTACTTC.

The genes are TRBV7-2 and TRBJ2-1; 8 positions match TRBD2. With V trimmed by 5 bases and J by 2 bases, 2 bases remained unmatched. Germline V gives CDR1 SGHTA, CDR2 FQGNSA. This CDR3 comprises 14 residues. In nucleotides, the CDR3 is TGTGCCAGCAGCAACGGGGGGGCCTACAATGAGCAGTTCTTC. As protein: CASSNGGAYNEQFF.

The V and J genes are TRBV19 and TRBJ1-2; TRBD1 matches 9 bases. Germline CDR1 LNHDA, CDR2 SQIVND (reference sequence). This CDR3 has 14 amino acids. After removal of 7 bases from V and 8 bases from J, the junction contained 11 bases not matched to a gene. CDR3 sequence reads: CASKSGTGFRGYTF. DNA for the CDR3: TGTGCCAGTAAATCCGGGACAGGGTTCAGAGGCTACACCTTC.

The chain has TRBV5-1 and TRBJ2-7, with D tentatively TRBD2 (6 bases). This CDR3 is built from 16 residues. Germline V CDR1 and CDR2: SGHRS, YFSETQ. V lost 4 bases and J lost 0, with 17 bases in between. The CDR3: CASSPVDGLSSYEQYF. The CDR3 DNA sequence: TGCGCCAGCAGCCCCGTAGACGGACTAAGCTCCTACGAGCAGTACTTC. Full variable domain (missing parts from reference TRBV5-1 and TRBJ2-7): KAGVTQTPRYLIKTRGQQVTLSCSPISGHRSVSWYQQTPGQGLQFLFEYFSETQRNKGNFPGRFSGRQFSNSRSEMNVSTLELGDSALYLCASSPVDGLSSYEQYFGPGTRLTVT.

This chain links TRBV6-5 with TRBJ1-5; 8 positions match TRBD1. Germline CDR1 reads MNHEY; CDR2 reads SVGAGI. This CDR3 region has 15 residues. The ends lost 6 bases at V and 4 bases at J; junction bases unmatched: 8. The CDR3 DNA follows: TGTGCCAGCAGGCCGACAGGGGAATCAAATCAGCCCCAGCATTTT. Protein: CASRPTGESNQPQHF.

This CDR3 is CASSMTGGDYGYTF. CDR3 bases: TGTGCCAGCAGCATGACAGGGGGGGATTATGGCTACACCTTC. V and J are TRBV7-3 and TRBJ1-2, with 9 bases identical to TRBD1. CDR3 length equals 14 residues. Looked up from germline, CDR1 is SGHTA and CDR2 is FQGTGA. J was trimmed by 5 bases and V by 5 bases; bases with no gene match: 6.

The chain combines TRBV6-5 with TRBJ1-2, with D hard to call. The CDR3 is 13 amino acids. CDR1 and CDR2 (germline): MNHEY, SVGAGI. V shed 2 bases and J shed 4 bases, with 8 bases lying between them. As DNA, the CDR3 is TGTGCCAGCAGTTACGAGCTTACCTATGGCTACACCTTC. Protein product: CASSYELTYGYTF.

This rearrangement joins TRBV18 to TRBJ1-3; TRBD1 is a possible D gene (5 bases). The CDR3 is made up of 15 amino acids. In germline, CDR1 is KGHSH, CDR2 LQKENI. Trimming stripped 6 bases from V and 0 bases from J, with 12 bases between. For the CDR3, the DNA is TGTGCCAGCTCCCAAGGGGCAACCTCTGGAAACACCATATATTTT. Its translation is CASSQGATSGNTIYF. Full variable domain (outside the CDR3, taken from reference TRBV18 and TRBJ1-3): NAGVMQNPRHLVRRRGQEARLRCSPMKGHSHVYWYRQLPEEGLKFMVYLQKENIIDESGMPKERFSAEFPKEGPSILRIQQVVRGDSAAYFCASSQGATSGNTIYFGEGSWLTVV.

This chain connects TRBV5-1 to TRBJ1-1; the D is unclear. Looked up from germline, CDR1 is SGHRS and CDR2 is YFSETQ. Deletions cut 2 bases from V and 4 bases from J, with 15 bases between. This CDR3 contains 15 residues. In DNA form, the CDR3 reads TGCGCCAGCAGCTTTGTAGGGAGAGCGACCACTGAAGCTTTCTTT. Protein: CASSFVGRATTEAFF.

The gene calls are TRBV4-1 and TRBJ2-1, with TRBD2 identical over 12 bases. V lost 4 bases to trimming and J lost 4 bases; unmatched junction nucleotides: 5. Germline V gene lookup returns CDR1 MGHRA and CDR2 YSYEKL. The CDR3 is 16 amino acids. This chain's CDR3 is CASSLRTSGAYNEQFF. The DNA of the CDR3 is TGCGCCAGCAGCCTCCGGACTAGCGGGGCTTACAATGAGCAGTTCTTC.

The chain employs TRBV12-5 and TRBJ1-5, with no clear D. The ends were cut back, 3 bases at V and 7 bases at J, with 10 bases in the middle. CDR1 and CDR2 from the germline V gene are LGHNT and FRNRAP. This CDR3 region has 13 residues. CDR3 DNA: TGTGCTAGTGGTTTCCCAGACGGGCAGCCCCAGCATTTT. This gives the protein CASGFPDGQPQHF.

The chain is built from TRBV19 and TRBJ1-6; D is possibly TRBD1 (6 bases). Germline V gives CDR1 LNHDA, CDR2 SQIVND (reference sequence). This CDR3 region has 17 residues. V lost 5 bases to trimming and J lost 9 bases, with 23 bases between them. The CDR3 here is CASSPSRQGTISSPLHF. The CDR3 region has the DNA TGTGCCAGTAGTCCCAGCCGCCAGGGGACCATAAGTTCACCCCTCCACTTT.

CDR3 region: CASSLAPSSGNTIYF. CDR3 coding DNA: TGTGCCAGCAGTCTCGCACCTAGCTCTGGAAACACCATATATTTT. The V and J genes are TRBV6-5 and TRBJ1-3; unclear D gene. CDR1 and CDR2 (germline): MNHEY, SVGAGI. CDR3 size: 15 residues. With 5 bases removed from V and 0 bases from J, the gap between germline ends came to 11 bases.

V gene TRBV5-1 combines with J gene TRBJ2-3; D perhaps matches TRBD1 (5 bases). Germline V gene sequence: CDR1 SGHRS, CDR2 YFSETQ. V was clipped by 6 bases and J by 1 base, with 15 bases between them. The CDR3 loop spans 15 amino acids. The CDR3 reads CASKVVLQGTDTQYF. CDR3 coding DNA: TGCGCCAGCAAGGTAGTATTACAGGGCACAGATACGCAGTATTTT.

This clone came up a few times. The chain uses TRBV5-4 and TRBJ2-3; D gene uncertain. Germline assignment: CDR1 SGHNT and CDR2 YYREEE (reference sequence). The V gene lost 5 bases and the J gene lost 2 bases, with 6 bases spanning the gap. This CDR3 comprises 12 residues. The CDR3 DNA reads TGTGCCAGCAGGAGAGACACAGATACGCAGTATTTT. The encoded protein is CASRRDTDTQYF.

The CDR3 here is CASGSGDRGLDTQYF. The CDR3, as DNA: TGTGCTAGTGGTTCCGGGGACAGGGGGCTAGATACGCAGTATTTT. This chain joins TRBV12-5 and TRBJ2-3, with 12 bases lining up with TRBD1. J lost 5 bases, V lost 4 bases, and 4 bases had no gene match. The CDR3 is 15 amino acids. Germline assignment: CDR1 LGHNT and CDR2 FRNRAP.

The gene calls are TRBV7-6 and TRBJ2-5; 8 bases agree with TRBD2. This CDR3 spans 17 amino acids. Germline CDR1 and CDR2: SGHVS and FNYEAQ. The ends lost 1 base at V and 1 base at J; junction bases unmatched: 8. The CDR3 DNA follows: TGTGCCAGCAGCTTAGATCGCAGCGGGGGAGGCCAAGAGACCCAGTACTTC. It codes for CASSLDRSGGGQETQYF.

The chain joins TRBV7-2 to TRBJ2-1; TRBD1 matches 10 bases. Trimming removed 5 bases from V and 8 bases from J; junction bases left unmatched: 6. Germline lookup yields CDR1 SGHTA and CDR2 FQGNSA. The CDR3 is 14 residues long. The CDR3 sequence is CASSVGTGVDEQFF. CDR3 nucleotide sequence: TGTGCCAGCAGCGTAGGGACAGGGGTCGATGAGCAGTTCTTC. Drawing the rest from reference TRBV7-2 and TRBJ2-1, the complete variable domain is GAGVSQSPSNKVTEKGKDVELRCDPISGHTALYWYRQSLGQGLEFLIYFQGNSAPDKSGLPSDRFSAERTGGSVSTLTIQRTQQEDSAVYLCASSVGTGVDEQFFGPGTRLTVL.

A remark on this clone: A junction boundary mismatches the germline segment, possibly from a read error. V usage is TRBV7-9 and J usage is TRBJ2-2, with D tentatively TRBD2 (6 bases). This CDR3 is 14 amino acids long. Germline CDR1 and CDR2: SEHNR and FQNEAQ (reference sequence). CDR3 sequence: CSSSQETRPGELFF. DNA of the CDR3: TGTTCCAGCAGCCAAGAGACTAGGCCCGGGGAGCTGTTTTTT.

The CDR3 bases are TGCGCCAGCAGCTCCACCGACTTTTTGAACACTGAAGCTTTCTTT. It translates to CASSSTDFLNTEAFF. This chain joins TRBV5-1 and TRBJ1-1, with D unresolved. CDR1 is SGHRS and CDR2 is YFSETQ in the germline V gene. V was trimmed by 3 bases and J by 0 bases, leaving 12 bases between them. This CDR3 is 15 amino acids long.

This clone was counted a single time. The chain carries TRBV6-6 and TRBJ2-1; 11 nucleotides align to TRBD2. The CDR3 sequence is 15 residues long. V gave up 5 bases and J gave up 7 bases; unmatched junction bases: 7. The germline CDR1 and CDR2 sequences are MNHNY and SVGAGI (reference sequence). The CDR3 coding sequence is TGTGCCAGCAGTAACAGACTAGCGGGGTTAAATGAGCAGTTCTTC. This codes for CASSNRLAGLNEQFF.

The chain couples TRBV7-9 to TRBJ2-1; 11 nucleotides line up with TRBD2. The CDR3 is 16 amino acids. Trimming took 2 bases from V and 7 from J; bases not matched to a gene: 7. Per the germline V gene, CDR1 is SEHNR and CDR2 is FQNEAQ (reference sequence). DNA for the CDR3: TGTGCCAGCAGCTTATTAGCGGGGGGGTCGTATAATGAGCAGTTCTTC. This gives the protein CASSLLAGGSYNEQFF.

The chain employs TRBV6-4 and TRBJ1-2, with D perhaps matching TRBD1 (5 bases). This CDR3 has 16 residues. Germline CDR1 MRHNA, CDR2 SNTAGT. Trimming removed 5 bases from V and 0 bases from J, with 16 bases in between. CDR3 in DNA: TGTGCCAGCAGTCCTGACTGGGGCAGGTCTAACTATGGCTACACCTTC. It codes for CASSPDWGRSNYGYTF.

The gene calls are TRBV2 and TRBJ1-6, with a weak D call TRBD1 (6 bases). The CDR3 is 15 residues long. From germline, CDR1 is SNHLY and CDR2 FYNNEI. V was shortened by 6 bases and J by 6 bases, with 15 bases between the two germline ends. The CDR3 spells CASRVEDSLNSPLHF. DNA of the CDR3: TGTGCCAGCAGGGTGGAGGACAGTCTTAATTCACCCCTCCACTTT.

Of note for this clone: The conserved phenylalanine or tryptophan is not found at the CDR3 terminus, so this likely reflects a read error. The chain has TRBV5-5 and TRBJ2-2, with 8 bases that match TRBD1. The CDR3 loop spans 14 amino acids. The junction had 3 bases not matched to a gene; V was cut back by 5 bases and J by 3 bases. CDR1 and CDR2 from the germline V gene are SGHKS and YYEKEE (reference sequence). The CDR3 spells CASRTGEDTGELFL. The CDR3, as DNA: TGTGCCAGCAGGACAGGGGAGGACACCGGGGAGCTGTTTCTT.

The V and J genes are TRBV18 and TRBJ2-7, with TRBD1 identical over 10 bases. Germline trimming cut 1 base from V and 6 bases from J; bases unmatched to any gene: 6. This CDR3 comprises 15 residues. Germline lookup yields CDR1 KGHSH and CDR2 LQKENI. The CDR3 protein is CASSPRSGQGIEQYF. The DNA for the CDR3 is TGTGCCAGCTCACCACGTTCGGGACAGGGGATCGAGCAGTACTTC.

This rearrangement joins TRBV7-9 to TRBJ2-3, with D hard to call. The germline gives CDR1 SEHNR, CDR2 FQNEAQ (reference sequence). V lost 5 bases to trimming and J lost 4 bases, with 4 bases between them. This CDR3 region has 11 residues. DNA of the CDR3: TGTGCCAGCAGCCCCGCAGATACGCAGTATTTT. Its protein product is CASSPADTQYF.